Shown below are 28 T cell receptor beta chains from a single sample sequenced in a study of vaccination effects on CD4 cells after COVID-19. Their antigens remain unidentified. TCRdb keeps only in-frame clones here, not all; method: immunoSEQ multiplex PCR. The sample yields 40,000 to 50,000 clones, 77% seen once. Antigen-specific CD4+ T cells were first expanded with viral peptide pools by the ViraFEST assay and only then sequenced. Researchers isolated CD4+ T cells once about 11 days of culture had elapsed. Vaccinees lacked prior SARS-CoV-2 infection and tested negative for nucleocapsid antibodies. This sample comprised CD4+ T cells from PBMCs cultured with HCoV-NL63 spike peptides, obtained before COVID-19 vaccination. The receptor set was obtained from a human donor who received a COVID-19 vaccine.

In the case of this clone: Other DNA sequences within the sample encode an identical CDR3. The chain is built from TRBV5-1 and TRBJ2-7, with 7 bases lining up with TRBD1. CDR3 length: 13 amino acids. V was clipped by 0 bases and J by 5 bases; unmatched bases: 2. Looked up from germline, CDR1 is SGHRS and CDR2 is YFSETQ. The CDR3 reads CASSLGQGDEQYV. The CDR3 DNA sequence: TGCGCCAGCAGCTTGGGACAGGGAGACGAGCAGTACGTC.

The chain joins TRBV12-3 or TRBV12-4 to TRBJ2-1, with D perhaps TRBD2 (6 bases). CDR3 length: 13 amino acids. The germline V and J ends were trimmed by 6 bases and 10 bases, with 16 bases remaining between them. CDR3 protein: CASRNRGYMEQFF. CDR3 DNA sequence: TGTGCCAGCAGAAACCGGGGGTACATGGAGCAGTTCTTC.

The rearrangement links TRBV28 to TRBJ2-4; TRBD2 agrees at 13 bases. The CDR3 has 16 amino acids. The junction had 9 bases not matched to a gene; V was cut back by 4 bases and J by 9 bases. CDR1 is MDHEN and CDR2 is SYDVKM in the germline V gene. CDR3 residues: CASSSFTSGGAGIQYF. As DNA, the CDR3 is TGTGCCAGCAGTTCCTTCACTAGCGGGGGGGCCGGCATTCAGTACTTC. Full variable domain (rest looked up from reference TRBV28 and TRBJ2-4): DVKVTQSSRYLVKRTGEKVFLECVQDMDHENMFWYRQDPGLGLRLIYFSYDVKMKEKGDIPEGYSVSREKKERFSLILESASTNQTSMYLCASSSFTSGGAGIQYFGAGTRLSVL.

V usage is TRBV2 and J usage is TRBJ1-1; TRBD1 aligns across 11 bases. Germline V gene lookup returns CDR1 SNHLY and CDR2 FYNNEI. CDR3 length: 15 amino acids. With V trimmed by 3 bases and J by 1 base, 1 base remained unmatched. DNA of the CDR3: TGTGCCAGCAGTGAGGACAGGGGGCAGAACACTGAAGCTTTCTTT. The encoded protein is CASSEDRGQNTEAFF.

The rearrangement joins TRBV5-1 to TRBJ2-1, with a possible D match to TRBD1 (6 bases). CDR1 and CDR2 (germline): SGHRS, YFSETQ. The V end was cut by 5 bases, the J end by 4 bases, with 16 bases between. The CDR3 contains 15 residues. The CDR3 here is CASRQTGTGYNEQFF. DNA for the CDR3: TGCGCCAGCAGACAGACAGGAACTGGGTACAATGAGCAGTTCTTC.

The rearrangement links TRBV7-9 to TRBJ2-2; D is undetermined. The CDR3 sequence is 16 residues long. Trimming took off 5 bases at V and 7 bases at J, with 20 bases between the two ends. CDR1 and CDR2 (germline): SEHNR, FQNEAQ (reference sequence). The CDR3 DNA follows: TGTGCCAGCAGCCCCGCCGGGTCGTTAGGGATCGGGGAGCTGTTTTTT. The encoded protein is CASSPAGSLGIGELFF. The variable domain in full, with the rest retrieved from reference TRBV7-9 and TRBJ2-2, is DTGVSQNPRHKITKRGQNVTFRCDPISEHNRLYWYRQTLGQGPEFLTYFQNEAQLEKSRLLSDRFSAERPKGSFSTLEIQRTEQGDSAMYLCASSPAGSLGIGELFFGEGSRLTVL.

This chain connects TRBV11-2 to TRBJ2-7; the D is unclear. CDR1 is SGHAT, CDR2 FQNNGV, per germline. This CDR3 region has 13 residues. The V gene lost 6 bases and the J gene lost 5 bases, with 14 bases spanning the gap. The CDR3 DNA follows: TGTGCCAGCAGTCCCATCTGGCGCGACGAGCAGTACGTC. Translating it yields CASSPIWRDEQYV.

The chain has TRBV28 and TRBJ1-5; a weak D match, TRBD1 (5 bases). Germline V gives CDR1 MDHEN, CDR2 SYDVKM. The CDR3 length is 12 residues. CDR3 amino acids: CVAGRVDQPQHF. CDR3 sequence (DNA): TGTGTCGCGGGCAGGGTCGATCAGCCCCAGCATTTT.

The rearrangement links TRBV19 to TRBJ2-7, with 7 bases that match TRBD1. Trimming took 9 bases from V and 5 from J; bases not matched to a gene: 19. Germline loops: CDR1 LNHDA, CDR2 SQIVND (reference sequence). This CDR3 comprises 16 residues. CDR3 nucleotide sequence: TGTGCCAGCCCCATGGCTGGGCAGGGGGTAAGAGACGAGCAGTACGTC. It codes for CASPMAGQGVRDEQYV.

This clone was counted a few times. This chain links TRBV6-2 or TRBV6-3 with TRBJ2-7; tentatively, D is TRBD2 (5 bases). The CDR3 has 15 amino acids. V lost 2 bases and J lost 0, with 11 bases in between. Germline loops: CDR1 MNHEY, CDR2 SVGEGT. The CDR3 DNA reads TGTGCCAGCAGTTACAAGGGAAGCGGCTCCTACGAGCAGTACGTC. Its protein is CASSYKGSGSYEQYV.

The chain combines TRBV20-1 with TRBJ2-2, with D uncertain. Trimming removed 3 bases at V and 6 bases at J, with 5 bases between. Germline V lookup: CDR1 DFQATT, CDR2 SNEGSKA (reference sequence). The CDR3 length is 11 residues. This CDR3 is CSASASGELFF. The CDR3 coding sequence is TGCAGTGCTAGTGCTTCCGGGGAGCTGTTTTTT.

This sequence joins TRBV6-5 and TRBJ1-5; D is unclear. The V and J ends lost 8 bases and 7 bases respectively, with 15 bases between them. The CDR3 loop spans 13 amino acids. Germline CDR1 reads MNHEY; CDR2 reads SVGAGI. The CDR3 loop reads CASQAVRVQPQHF. CDR3 coding DNA: TGTGCCAGCCAGGCAGTAAGGGTCCAGCCCCAGCATTTT.

V and J are TRBV21-1 and TRBJ1-6. TRBV21-1 is a known pseudogene. There are 14 residues in the CDR3. The DNA of the CDR3 is TGTGCCAGCAGCAAACGGGGGGATAATTCACCCCTCCACTTT. Its translation is CASSKRGDNSPLHF.

The gene calls are TRBV5-1 and TRBJ1-3; TRBD1 might be the D (5 bases). Trimming took 10 bases from V and 0 from J, leaving 20 bases between them. The length of the CDR3 is 16 residues. In germline, CDR1 is SGHRS, CDR2 YFSETQ. CDR3 coding DNA: TGCGCCGGAGACCCACCCGACAGAAACTCTGGAAACACCATATATTTT. Protein: CAGDPPDRNSGNTIYF.

The gene calls are TRBV2 and TRBJ1-5, with D hard to call. The CDR3 loop spans 14 amino acids. Germline values: CDR1 SNHLY, CDR2 FYNNEI. Trimming took 0 bases from V and 2 from J, leaving 5 bases between them. CDR3 in DNA: TGTGCCAGCAGTGAAGCAACCGGCAATCAGCCCCAGCATTTT. Protein product: CASSEATGNQPQHF.

V and J are TRBV3-1 (or the pseudogene TRBV3-2) and TRBJ1-6, with D possibly TRBD1 on 5 matching bases. This CDR3 contains 17 residues. Germline lookup yields CDR1 LGHDT and CDR2 YNNKEL (reference sequence). The V end was cut by 0 bases, the J end by 0 bases, with 9 bases between. The CDR3 DNA reads TGTGCCAGCAGCCAAGATAAGGGGCTCTCCTATAATTCACCCCTCCACTTT. This gives the protein CASSQDKGLSYNSPLHF.

V and J are TRBV7-2 and TRBJ2-3; D is undetermined. V lost 2 bases and J lost 0, with 6 bases in between. CDR1 is SGHTA, CDR2 FQGNSA, per germline. CDR3 size: 14 residues. The CDR3 nucleotides read TGTGCCAGCAGCTTAAGGGCCAGCACAGATACGCAGTATTTT. This encodes CASSLRASTDTQYF.

This CDR3 reads CASSGYSYEQYV. The CDR3 bases are TGTGCCAGCAGCGGTTACAGTTACGAGCAGTACGTC. The rearrangement uses TRBV11-2 and TRBJ2-7, with D unclear. The CDR3 has 12 amino acids. The germline gives CDR1 SGHAT, CDR2 FQNNGV. V dropped 5 bases and J dropped 4 bases, with 9 bases sitting between them.

This clone came up once. The gene calls are TRBV6-2 or TRBV6-3 and TRBJ2-7; TRBD2 agrees at 8 bases. Germline V gives CDR1 MNHEY, CDR2 SVGEGT. Germline trimming cut 7 bases from V and 2 bases from J; bases unmatched to any gene: 7. The CDR3 runs to 14 residues. The CDR3, as DNA: TGTGCCAGCACCCCAGCGGGGGCTGCCTACGAGCAGTACGTC. Amino acids: CASTPAGAAYEQYV.

The rearrangement joins TRBV25-1 to TRBJ2-5; a weak D match, TRBD2 (6 bases). Germline CDR1 and CDR2: MGHDK and SYGVNS. The V and J ends lost 7 bases and 4 bases respectively, with 16 bases between them. The CDR3 sequence is 14 residues long. CDR3 residues: CASTNGGGSETQYF. CDR3 DNA sequence: TGTGCCAGCACCAACGGAGGAGGGTCAGAGACCCAGTACTTC.

This rearrangement joins TRBV6-2 or TRBV6-3 to TRBJ2-7; a possible D gene is TRBD2 (6 bases). The CDR3 contains 14 residues. V dropped 0 bases and J dropped 2 bases, with 8 bases sitting between them. In germline, CDR1 is MNHEY, CDR2 SVGEGT. The CDR3, as DNA: TGTGCCAGCAGTTACTCGGAGGGAGCCTACGAGCAGTACGTC. As protein: CASSYSEGAYEQYV.

The V and J genes are TRBV19 and TRBJ2-3; 8 bases agree with TRBD2. The length of the CDR3 is 14 residues. Germline-derived CDR1 and CDR2 are LNHDA and SQIVND (reference sequence). Trimming removed 1 base from V and 8 bases from J; junction bases left unmatched: 5. DNA of the CDR3: TGTGCCAGTAGTATAGGGAGCGGGGGTGGTACGCAGTATTTT. Protein sequence: CASSIGSGGGTQYF.

This chain uses TRBV2 with TRBJ1-5, with TRBD1 matching over 7 bases. Unmatched junction bases numbered 5, after V lost 9 bases and J lost 3 bases. The CDR3 sequence is 13 residues long. Per the germline V gene, CDR1 is SNHLY and CDR2 is FYNNEI. The CDR3 reads CASATGFNQPQHF. CDR3 sequence (DNA): TGTGCCAGTGCGACAGGGTTCAATCAGCCCCAGCATTTT.

The V and J genes are TRBV30 and TRBJ1-6; the match to TRBD1 covers 7 bases. This CDR3 contains 13 residues. The ends lost 4 bases at V and 13 bases at J; junction bases unmatched: 10. Looked up from germline, CDR1 is GTSNPN and CDR2 is SVGIG (reference sequence). The CDR3: CAWTPGQAAPLHF. Written as DNA, the CDR3 is TGTGCCTGGACCCCCGGACAGGCGGCGCCCCTCCACTTT. The full variable domain, with the rest looked up from reference TRBV30 and TRBJ1-6, is SQTIHQWPATLVQPVGSPLSLECTVEGTSNPNLYWYRQAAGRGLQLLFYSVGIGQISSEVPQNLSASRPQDRQFILSSKKLLLSDSGFYLCAWTPGQAAPLHFGNGTRLTVT.

The CDR3 sequence: CASTTGPRIQPQHF. Written as DNA, the CDR3 is TGTGCCAGCACCACGGGACCTCGTATTCAGCCCCAGCATTTT. The V and J genes are TRBV2 and TRBJ1-5, with a tentative D call TRBD1 (5 bases). This CDR3 has 14 residues. V was shortened by 7 bases and J by 6 bases, with 16 bases between the two germline ends. CDR1 SNHLY and CDR2 FYNNEI come from the germline V gene.

The chain recombines TRBV6-1 with TRBJ1-5; no clear D. Germline CDR1 is MNHNS and CDR2 is SASEGT. Trimming shortened V by 1 base and J by 1 base, and 8 bases separated the two germline ends. This CDR3 is 15 amino acids long. CDR3 protein: CASSEERRSNQPQHF. The CDR3, as DNA: TGTGCCAGCAGTGAAGAACGGAGGAGCAATCAGCCCCAGCATTTT.

The chain combines TRBV5-8 with TRBJ2-3; TRBD2 is a possible D gene (5 bases). Per the germline V gene, CDR1 is SGHTS and CDR2 is YDEGEE. The CDR3 has 14 amino acids. The V end was cut by 6 bases, the J end by 2 bases, with 13 bases between. CDR3 protein: CASNRPRDTDTQYF. In nucleotides, the CDR3 is TGTGCCAGCAACCGCCCCCGGGACACAGATACGCAGTATTTT.

This rearrangement joins TRBV24-1 to TRBJ2-5; 8 nucleotides align to TRBD1. The CDR3 runs 15 residues. The germline V gene encodes CDR1 KGHDR and CDR2 SFDVKD. The ends lost 3 bases at V and 1 base at J; junction bases unmatched: 3. CDR3 loop: CATSDPGTGQETQYF. The DNA for the CDR3 is TGTGCCACCAGTGATCCCGGGACAGGCCAAGAGACCCAGTACTTC.